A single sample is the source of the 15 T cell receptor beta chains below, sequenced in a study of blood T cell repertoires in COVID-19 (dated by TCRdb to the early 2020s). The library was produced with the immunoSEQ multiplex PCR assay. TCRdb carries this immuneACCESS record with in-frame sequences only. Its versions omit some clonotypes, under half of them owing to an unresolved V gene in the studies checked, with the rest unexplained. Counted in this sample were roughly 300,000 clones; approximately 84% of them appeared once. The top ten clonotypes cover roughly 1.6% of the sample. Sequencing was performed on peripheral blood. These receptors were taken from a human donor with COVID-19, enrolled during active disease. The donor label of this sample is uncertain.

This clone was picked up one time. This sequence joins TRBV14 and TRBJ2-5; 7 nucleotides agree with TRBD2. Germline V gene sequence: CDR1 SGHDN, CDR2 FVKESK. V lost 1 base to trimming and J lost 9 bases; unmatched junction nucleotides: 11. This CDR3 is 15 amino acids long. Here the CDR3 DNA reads TGTGCCAGCAGCCAAGTCACTTCTTCCGGGGGGTCCCAGTACTTC. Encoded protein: CASSQVTSSGGSQYF.

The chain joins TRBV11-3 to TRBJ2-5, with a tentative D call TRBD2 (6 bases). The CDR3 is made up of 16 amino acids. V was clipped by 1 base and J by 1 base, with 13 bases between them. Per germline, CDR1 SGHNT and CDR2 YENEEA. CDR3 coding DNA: TGTGCCAGCAGCTTAGGACTAGGAACGATCCAAGAGACCCAGTACTTC. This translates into CASSLGLGTIQETQYF.

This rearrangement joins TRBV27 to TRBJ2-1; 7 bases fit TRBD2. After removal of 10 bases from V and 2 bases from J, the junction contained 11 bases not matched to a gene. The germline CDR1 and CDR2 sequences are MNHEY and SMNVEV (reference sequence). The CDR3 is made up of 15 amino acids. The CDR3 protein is CATPTERDTYNEQFF. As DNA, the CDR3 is TGTGCCACCCCGACTGAGCGGGATACCTACAATGAGCAGTTCTTC.

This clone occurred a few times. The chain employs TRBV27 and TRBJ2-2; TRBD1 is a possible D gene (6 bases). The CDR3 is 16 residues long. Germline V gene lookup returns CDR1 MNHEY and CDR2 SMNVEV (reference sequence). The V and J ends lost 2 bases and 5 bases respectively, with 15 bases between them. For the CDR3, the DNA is TGTGCCAGCAGTTTAAATTCGGACAGCCCAACCGGGGAGCTGTTTTTT. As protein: CASSLNSDSPTGELFF.

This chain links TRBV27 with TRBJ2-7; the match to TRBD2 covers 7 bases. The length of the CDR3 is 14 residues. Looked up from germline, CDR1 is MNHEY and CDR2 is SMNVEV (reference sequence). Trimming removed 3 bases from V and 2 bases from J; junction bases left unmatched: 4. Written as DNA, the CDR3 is TGTGCCAGCAGTTTCAGCGGGACCGCCTACGAGCAGTACTTC. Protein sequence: CASSFSGTAYEQYF.

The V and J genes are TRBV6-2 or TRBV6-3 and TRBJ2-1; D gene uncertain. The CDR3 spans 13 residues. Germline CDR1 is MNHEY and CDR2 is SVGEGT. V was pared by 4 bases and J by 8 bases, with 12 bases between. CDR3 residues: CASSWRRIDEQFF. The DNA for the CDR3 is TGTGCCAGCAGTTGGCGGCGGATCGATGAGCAGTTCTTC.

In nucleotides, the CDR3 is TGTGCCAGCAGCCAAGATGTAGGCCGGGACAGGAAGCAGTTCTTC. Protein sequence: CASSQDVGRDRKQFF. V usage is TRBV3-1 (or the pseudogene TRBV3-2) and J usage is TRBJ2-1; 8 bases line up with TRBD1. CDR1 and CDR2 from the germline V gene are LGHDT and YNNKEL (reference sequence). With 0 bases clipped from V and 11 bases from J, the junction kept 9 bases outside the gene matches. This CDR3 is 15 amino acids long.

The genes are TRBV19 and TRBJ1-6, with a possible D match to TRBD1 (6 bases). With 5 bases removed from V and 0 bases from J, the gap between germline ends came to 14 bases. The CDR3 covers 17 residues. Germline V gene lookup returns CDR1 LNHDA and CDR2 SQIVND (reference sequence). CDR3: CASSEQGPSSYNSPLHF. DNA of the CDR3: TGTGCCAGTAGTGAACAGGGCCCAAGCTCCTATAATTCACCCCTCCACTTT.

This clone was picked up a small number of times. In DNA form, the CDR3 reads TGTGCCAGCGCAGGGAGCAATCAGCCCCAGCATTTT. Translation gives CASAGSNQPQHF. The V call is TRBV28, the J call TRBJ1-5; D perhaps matches TRBD1 (5 bases). Per germline, CDR1 MDHEN and CDR2 SYDVKM. V was pared by 8 bases and J by 1 base, with 6 bases between. This CDR3 has 12 residues.

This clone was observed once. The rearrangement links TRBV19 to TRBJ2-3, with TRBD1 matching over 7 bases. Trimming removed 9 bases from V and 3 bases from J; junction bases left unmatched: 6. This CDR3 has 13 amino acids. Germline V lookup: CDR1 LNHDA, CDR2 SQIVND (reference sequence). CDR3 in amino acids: CASRQDRTDTQYF. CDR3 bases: TGTGCCAGCCGCCAGGACAGGACAGATACGCAGTATTTT. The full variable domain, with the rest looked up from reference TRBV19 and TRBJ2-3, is DGGITQSPKYLFRKEGQNVTLSCEQNLNHDAMYWYRQDPGQGLRLIYYSQIVNDFQKGDIAEGYSVSREKKESFPLTVTSAQKNPTAFYLCASRQDRTDTQYFGPGTRLTVL.

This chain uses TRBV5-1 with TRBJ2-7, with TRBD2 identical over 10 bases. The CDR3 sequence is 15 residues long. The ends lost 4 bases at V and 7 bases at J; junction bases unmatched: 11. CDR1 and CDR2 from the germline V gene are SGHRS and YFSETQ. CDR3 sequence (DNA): TGCGCCAGCAGCGTATCTAGCGGGAGTCGTGGTGAGCAGTACTTC. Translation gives CASSVSSGSRGEQYF.

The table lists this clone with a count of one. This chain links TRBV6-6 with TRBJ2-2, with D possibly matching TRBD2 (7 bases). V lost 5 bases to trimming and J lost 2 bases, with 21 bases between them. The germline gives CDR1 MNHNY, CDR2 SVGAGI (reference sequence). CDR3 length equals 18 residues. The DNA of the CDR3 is TGTGCCAGCAGTCCGATGAGGGGGGGAGAAATTAACACCGGGGAGCTGTTTTTT. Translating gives CASSPMRGGEINTGELFF.

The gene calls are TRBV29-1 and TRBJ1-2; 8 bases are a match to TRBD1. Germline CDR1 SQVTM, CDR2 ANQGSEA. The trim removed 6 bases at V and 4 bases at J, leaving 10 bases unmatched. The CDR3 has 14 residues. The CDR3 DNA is TGCAGCGTAACCGAGACAGGGGAAGCCTATGGCTACACCTTC. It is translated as CSVTETGEAYGYTF.

CDR3 sequence (DNA): TGTGCCAGCAGGCTACTAGCGGGGGGGAGCACAGATACGCAGTATTTT. It encodes CASRLLAGGSTDTQYF. The chain is built from TRBV2 and TRBJ2-3; 13 positions agree with TRBD2. The CDR3 contains 16 residues. With V trimmed by 6 bases and J by 0 bases, 3 bases remained unmatched. The germline V gene encodes CDR1 SNHLY and CDR2 FYNNEI.

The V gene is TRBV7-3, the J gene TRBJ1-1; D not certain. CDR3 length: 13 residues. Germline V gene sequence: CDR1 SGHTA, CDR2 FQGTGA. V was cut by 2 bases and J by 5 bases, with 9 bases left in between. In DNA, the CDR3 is TGTGCCAGCAGCTTAGCGCGGGGTACTGAAGCTTTCTTT. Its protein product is CASSLARGTEAFF.